A single sample gave rise to the 30 T cell receptor beta chains below, sequenced in a study of blood T cell repertoires in COVID-19. Using immunoSEQ multiplex PCR, the repertoire was profiled, and TCRdb retains in-frame clones only, with some absent. The top ten clones hold 1% of a sample with about 310,000 clones, roughly 84% of them seen once. Source material: peripheral blood. These receptors all come from a man aged 50-59 years with active or convalescent COVID-19.

The V gene is TRBV30, the J gene TRBJ2-5, with unresolved D. The V and J ends lost 0 bases and 2 bases respectively, with 10 bases between them. The CDR3 loop spans 14 amino acids. CDR1 is GTSNPN and CDR2 is SVGIG in the germline V gene (reference sequence). The CDR3 bases are TGTGCCTGGAGTGTACAGACCGCGCAAGAGACCCAGTACTTC. Protein: CAWSVQTAQETQYF.

This chain joins TRBV7-2 and TRBJ1-2; 7 positions agree with TRBD1. From germline, CDR1 is SGHTA and CDR2 FQGNSA. This CDR3 is built from 15 residues. Germline trimming cut 5 bases from V and 5 bases from J; bases unmatched to any gene: 11. Here the CDR3 DNA reads TGTGCCAGCAGCACCGGAACCGGACAGGTGTATGGCTACACCTTC. Its translation is CASSTGTGQVYGYTF.

This clone has only one observation. The chain joins TRBV7-2 to TRBJ1-1; the match to TRBD1 covers 9 bases. This CDR3 region has 14 residues. Looked up from germline, CDR1 is SGHTA and CDR2 is FQGNSA. V was pared by 5 bases and J by 7 bases, with 8 bases of the junction left unmatched. CDR3 nucleotide sequence: TGTGCCAGCAGCCAATCGGGACAGGGAGGTGAAGCTTTCTTT. This gives the protein CASSQSGQGGEAFF.

The rearrangement links TRBV5-8 to TRBJ2-5, with a tentative D call TRBD1 (6 bases). In germline, CDR1 is SGHTS, CDR2 YDEGEE. Trimming removed 4 bases at V and 7 bases at J, with 17 bases between. The CDR3 consists of 14 residues. The CDR3: CASSQDLPRGTQYF. The CDR3 DNA is TGTGCCAGCAGCCAGGACCTACCCAGGGGGACCCAGTACTTC.

The V call is TRBV29-1, the J call TRBJ2-1; 7 bases agree with TRBD2. With 3 bases clipped from V and 13 bases from J, the junction kept 6 bases outside the gene matches. Per the germline V gene, CDR1 is SQVTM and CDR2 is ANQGSEA. The CDR3 is 11 amino acids. The DNA of the CDR3 is TGCAGCGTTGATGTGGGGAGGGCCCAGTTCTTC. Translated: CSVDVGRAQFF.

The rearrangement joins TRBV27 to TRBJ1-4, with 9 bases fitting TRBD1. Germline assignment: CDR1 MNHEY and CDR2 SMNVEV (reference sequence). V lost 5 bases, J lost 5 bases, and 6 bases stayed unmatched. The CDR3 loop spans 15 amino acids. CDR3 sequence reads: CASSTPGQGNEKLFF. CDR3 DNA: TGTGCCAGCAGTACCCCGGGACAGGGCAATGAAAAACTGTTTTTT.

The chain uses TRBV28 and TRBJ1-1; 9 bases line up with TRBD1. From germline, CDR1 is MDHEN and CDR2 SYDVKM. The CDR3 has 14 residues. V lost 3 bases and J lost 8; bases outside the gene matches: 7. CDR3 nucleotide sequence: TGTGCCAGCAGTTTGGGACAGGGTAGGTGGGAAGCTTTCTTT. Protein: CASSLGQGRWEAFF.

V is TRBV2 and J is TRBJ1-6; TRBD1 matches 7 bases. The CDR3 length is 16 residues. In germline, CDR1 is SNHLY, CDR2 FYNNEI. The ends lost 2 bases at V and 7 bases at J; junction bases unmatched: 8. The CDR3 sequence: CASSERRGHGNSPLHF. CDR3 DNA sequence: TGTGCCAGCAGTGAAAGGAGGGGGCACGGGAATTCACCCCTCCACTTT.

The chain uses TRBV7-2 and TRBJ1-2; no definite D call. Germline CDR1 reads SGHTA; CDR2 reads FQGNSA. This CDR3 region has 13 residues. With 8 bases removed from V and 4 bases from J, the gap between germline ends came to 14 bases. The CDR3 DNA reads as TGTGCCAGCGGCCTGGGCCCCTCCTATGGCTACACCTTC. Translated: CASGLGPSYGYTF.

This CDR3 reads CAWSAQFYEQYF. The CDR3 coding sequence is TGTGCCTGGAGTGCACAGTTCTACGAGCAGTACTTC. The chain joins TRBV30 to TRBJ2-7; D ambiguous. CDR1 and CDR2 from the germline V gene are GTSNPN and SVGIG (reference sequence). The germline V and J ends were trimmed by 1 base and 3 bases, with 7 bases remaining between them. CDR3 length: 12 amino acids.

The chain joins TRBV5-4 to TRBJ2-7, with a weak D call TRBD1 (6 bases). The V and J ends lost 2 bases and 0 bases respectively, with 12 bases between them. The CDR3 contains 15 residues. CDR1 SGHNT and CDR2 YYREEE come from the germline V gene (reference sequence). CDR3 coding DNA: TGTGCCAGCAGCTTTAACCGGGACACCTCCTACGAGCAGTACTTC. It specifies CASSFNRDTSYEQYF.

The count of this clone is one. V usage is TRBV28 and J usage is TRBJ1-1, with no clear D. The germline V gene has CDR1 MDHEN and CDR2 SYDVKM. Trimming shortened V by 4 bases and J by 1 base, and 10 bases separated the two germline ends. CDR3 length: 14 amino acids. CDR3 region: CASSSGGENTEAFF. DNA of the CDR3: TGTGCCAGCAGTTCCGGAGGTGAGAACACTGAAGCTTTCTTT.

This clone showed up just a few times. The rearrangement joins TRBV9 to TRBJ2-2; 8 nucleotides agree with TRBD1. From germline, CDR1 is SGDLS and CDR2 YYNGEE. CDR3 length equals 13 residues. Germline trimming cut 6 bases from V and 4 bases from J; bases unmatched to any gene: 2. This CDR3 reads CASKTGATGELFF. For the CDR3, the DNA is TGTGCCAGCAAGACAGGGGCCACCGGGGAGCTGTTTTTT. The full variable domain, completed using reference TRBV9 and TRBJ2-2, is DSGVTQTPKHLITATGQRVTLRCSPRSGDLSVYWYQQSLDQGLQFLIQYYNGEERAKGNILERFSAQQFPDLHSELNLSSLELGDSALYFCASKTGATGELFFGEGSRLTVL.

The chain recombines TRBV19 with TRBJ1-2, with 8 bases matching TRBD1. The germline V gene has CDR1 LNHDA and CDR2 SQIVND (reference sequence). The junction had 4 bases not matched to a gene; V was cut back by 6 bases and J by 4 bases. This CDR3 has 13 amino acids. The CDR3 DNA is TGTGCCAGTAGCCGGGACAGGCTCTATGGCTACACCTTC. This gives the protein CASSRDRLYGYTF.

The V call is TRBV5-3, the J call TRBJ2-3; D perhaps matches TRBD1 (6 bases). TRBV5-3 belongs to the ORF category, with a function that is uncertain. The CDR3 loop spans 15 amino acids. With 0 bases removed from V and 8 bases from J, the gap between germline ends came to 16 bases. CDR3 residues: CARSLGSDRRGTQYF. The CDR3 bases are TGTGCCAGAAGCTTGGGGTCGGACCGCAGGGGTACGCAGTATTTT.

CDR3 bases: TGTGCCAGCAGCTTATGGTTGGGGGGGGAGCAGTACTTC. Residues: CASSLWLGGEQYF. The J gene is TRBJ2-7, the V gene TRBV7-7, with 7 bases identical to TRBD2. The V gene's germline CDR1 is SSHAT and CDR2 FNYEAQ (reference sequence). Trimming took 2 bases from V and 7 from J; bases not matched to a gene: 5. The CDR3 loop spans 13 amino acids.

This clone appeared a single time. This specimen includes other DNA sequences encoding the same CDR3. The chain joins TRBV28 to TRBJ1-1, with unresolved D. This CDR3 is 14 amino acids long. CDR1 MDHEN and CDR2 SYDVKM come from the germline V gene. Trimming took off 0 bases at V and 3 bases at J, with 8 bases between the two ends. As DNA, the CDR3 is TGTGCCAGCAGTTTATGGGGCGGGGACACTGAAGCTTTCTTT. Translating gives CASSLWGGDTEAFF.

V and J are TRBV7-2 and TRBJ2-7; the D is unclear. This CDR3 is built from 18 residues. The V end was cut by 5 bases, the J end by 1 base, with 24 bases between. The germline V gene encodes CDR1 SGHTA and CDR2 FQGNSA. CDR3 DNA: TGTGCCAGCAGCGACTTACTCCTAATGGAGCCCAGATCCTACGAGCAGTACTTC. As protein: CASSDLLLMEPRSYEQYF.

The chain joins TRBV7-2 to TRBJ1-5; 8 bases match TRBD1. The CDR3 runs to 13 residues. Germline V gene lookup returns CDR1 SGHTA and CDR2 FQGNSA. Unmatched junction bases numbered 2, after V lost 1 base and J lost 9 bases. CDR3 amino acids: CASSLVDRGPQHF. The CDR3 DNA sequence: TGTGCCAGCAGCTTAGTTGACAGGGGGCCCCAGCATTTT.

V and J are TRBV9 and TRBJ2-1, with 13 bases identical to TRBD2. Germline loops: CDR1 SGDLS, CDR2 YYNGEE. CDR3 length: 17 residues. After removal of 4 bases from V and 2 bases from J, the junction contained 6 bases not matched to a gene. The CDR3 DNA reads TGTGCCAGCAGCTCCGGACTAGCGGGAGAACCCTACAATGAGCAGTTCTTC. Translated, it gives CASSSGLAGEPYNEQFF.

This clone was picked up one time. The chain couples TRBV5-1 to TRBJ2-2; 7 bases line up with TRBD2. This CDR3 is built from 15 residues. Trimming took 7 bases from V and 2 from J; bases not matched to a gene: 8. Germline V gene data show CDR1 as SGHRS and CDR2 as YFSETQ. Here the CDR3 DNA reads TGCGCCAGCTTCCCGACTAGCCCTAACACCGGGGAGCTGTTTTTT. Translating gives CASFPTSPNTGELFF.

This chain connects TRBV5-1 to TRBJ2-2; TRBD2 aligns across 7 bases. The V gene end was trimmed by 2 bases and the J gene end by 2 bases; junction bases not matched to a gene: 9. The CDR3 contains 17 residues. Germline CDR1 is SGHRS and CDR2 is YFSETQ. CDR3 residues: CASSLGGGLLNTGELFF. CDR3 coding DNA: TGCGCCAGCAGCTTAGGCGGGGGTTTATTAAACACCGGGGAGCTGTTTTTT.

The V gene is TRBV7-7, the J gene TRBJ2-5; maybe TRBD1 (5 bases). The CDR3 is 14 residues long. Trimming removed 2 bases at V and 4 bases at J, with 11 bases between. The germline V gene encodes CDR1 SSHAT and CDR2 FNYEAQ (reference sequence). CDR3 in amino acids: CASSLLGDSETQYF. The CDR3 DNA follows: TGTGCCAGCAGCTTACTAGGGGATTCAGAGACCCAGTACTTC.

This clone came up once. The chain joins TRBV2 to TRBJ2-3; 7 bases agree with TRBD1. Germline V gene sequence: CDR1 SNHLY, CDR2 FYNNEI. This CDR3 has 14 amino acids. V lost 6 bases, J lost 3 bases, and 6 bases stayed unmatched. The CDR3 DNA follows: TGTGCCAGCAGGACCGGGACAGCTACAGATACGCAGTATTTT. This sequence encodes CASRTGTATDTQYF.

The chain is built from TRBV6-5 and TRBJ2-1; possibly TRBD1 for D (6 bases). Germline CDR1 is MNHEY and CDR2 is SVGAGI. The CDR3 runs 15 residues. V lost 2 bases, J lost 6 bases, and 14 bases lay in between. Written as DNA, the CDR3 is TGTGCCAGCAGTTACGCTTCACAGGGCTCCAATGAGCAGTTCTTC. Protein: CASSYASQGSNEQFF.

The V and J genes are TRBV10-2 and TRBJ2-5; D is possibly TRBD1 (6 bases). The V end was cut by 5 bases, the J end by 3 bases, with 10 bases between. From germline, CDR1 is WSHSY and CDR2 SAAADI. The CDR3 has 13 amino acids. For the CDR3, the DNA is TGCGCCAGCAGTAGGACAGCCGAAGAGACCCAGTACTTC. Protein product: CASSRTAEETQYF.

The J gene is TRBJ2-7, the V gene TRBV5-1; perhaps TRBD1 as D (6 bases). CDR1 and CDR2 from the germline V gene are SGHRS and YFSETQ. V shed 6 bases and J shed 1 base, with 26 bases lying between them. The CDR3 runs to 18 residues. The CDR3 reads CASIEDPWTAEGSYEQYF. As DNA, the CDR3 is TGCGCCAGCATCGAGGACCCATGGACAGCCGAGGGATCCTACGAGCAGTACTTC.

V is TRBV9 and J is TRBJ2-3; the match to TRBD2 covers 8 bases. Germline V lookup: CDR1 SGDLS, CDR2 YYNGEE. The CDR3 has 15 residues. The trim removed 0 bases at V and 6 bases at J, leaving 6 bases unmatched. The CDR3 loop is CASSVEGTRKDTQYF. The CDR3 DNA is TGTGCCAGCAGCGTAGAGGGGACTAGGAAGGATACGCAGTATTTT. The full variable domain, rest sourced from reference TRBV9 and TRBJ2-3, is DSGVTQTPKHLITATGQRVTLRCSPRSGDLSVYWYQQSLDQGLQFLIQYYNGEERAKGNILERFSAQQFPDLHSELNLSSLELGDSALYFCASSVEGTRKDTQYFGPGTRLTVL.

This chain connects TRBV6-6 to TRBJ2-5, with D unclear. In germline, CDR1 is MNHNY, CDR2 SVGAGI (reference sequence). The CDR3 runs 15 residues. Trimming cost V 0 bases and J 1 base, with 9 bases left between them. CDR3 nucleotides: TGTGCCAGCAGTTACTCGGCCCGACTCCAAGAGACCCAGTACTTC. Its translation is CASSYSARLQETQYF.

The chain combines TRBV6-8 with TRBJ2-1, with 8 positions matching TRBD2. Germline V gene lookup returns CDR1 MNHGY and CDR2 SAAAGT. The trim removed 8 bases at V and 5 bases at J, leaving 11 bases unmatched. The CDR3 runs 15 residues. Written as DNA, the CDR3 is TGTGCCAGCCCTCCGACTAGCGCGGGGGACAATGAGCAGTTCTTC. It is translated as CASPPTSAGDNEQFF.